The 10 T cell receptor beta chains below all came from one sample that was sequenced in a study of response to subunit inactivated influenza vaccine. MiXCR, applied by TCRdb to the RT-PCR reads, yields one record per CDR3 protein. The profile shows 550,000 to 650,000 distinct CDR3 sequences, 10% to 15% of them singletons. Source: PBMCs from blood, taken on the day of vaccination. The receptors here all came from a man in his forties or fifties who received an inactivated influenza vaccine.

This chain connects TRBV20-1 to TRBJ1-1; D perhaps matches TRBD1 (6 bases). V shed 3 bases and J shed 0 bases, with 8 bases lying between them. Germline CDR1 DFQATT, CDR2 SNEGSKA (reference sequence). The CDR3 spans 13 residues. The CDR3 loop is CSARGAVNTEAFF. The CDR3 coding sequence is TGCAGTGCTAGGGGGGCTGTGAACACTGAAGCTTTCTTT.

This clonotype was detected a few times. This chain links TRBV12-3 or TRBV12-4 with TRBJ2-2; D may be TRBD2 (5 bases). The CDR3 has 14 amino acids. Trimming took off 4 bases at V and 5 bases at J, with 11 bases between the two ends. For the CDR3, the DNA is TGTGCCAGCAGTTCAAGCCCGGGGACCGGGGAGCTGTTTTTT. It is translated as CASSSSPGTGELFF.

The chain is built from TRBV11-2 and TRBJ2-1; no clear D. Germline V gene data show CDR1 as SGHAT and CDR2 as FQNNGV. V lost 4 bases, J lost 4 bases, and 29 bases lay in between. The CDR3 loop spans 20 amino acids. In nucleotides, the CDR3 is TGTGCCAGCAGCTCAATTCCGTCAATCCTAAAACCCGACAAATACAATGAGCAGTTCTTC. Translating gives CASSSIPSILKPDKYNEQFF.

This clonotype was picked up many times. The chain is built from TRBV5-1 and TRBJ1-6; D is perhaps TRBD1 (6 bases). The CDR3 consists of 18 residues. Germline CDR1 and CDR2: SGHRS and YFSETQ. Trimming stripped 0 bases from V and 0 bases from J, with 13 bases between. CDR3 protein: CASSLDRVDSSYNSPLHF. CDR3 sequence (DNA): TGCGCCAGCAGCTTGGACAGGGTCGATAGCTCCTATAATTCACCCCTCCACTTT.

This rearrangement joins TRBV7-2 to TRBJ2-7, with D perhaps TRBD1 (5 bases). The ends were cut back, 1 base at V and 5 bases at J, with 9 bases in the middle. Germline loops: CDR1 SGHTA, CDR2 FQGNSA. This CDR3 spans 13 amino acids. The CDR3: CASSLDRLNEQYF. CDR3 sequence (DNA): TGTGCCAGCAGCTTAGACAGGTTAAACGAGCAGTACTTC.

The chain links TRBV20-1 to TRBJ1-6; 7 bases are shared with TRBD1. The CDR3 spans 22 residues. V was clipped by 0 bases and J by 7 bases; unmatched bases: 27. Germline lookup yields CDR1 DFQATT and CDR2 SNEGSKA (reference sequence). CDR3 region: CSARDQRDSARLGKGGNSPLHF. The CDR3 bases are TGCAGTGCTAGAGATCAACGGGACAGCGCCAGGTTAGGGAAAGGGGGGAATTCACCCCTCCACTTT.

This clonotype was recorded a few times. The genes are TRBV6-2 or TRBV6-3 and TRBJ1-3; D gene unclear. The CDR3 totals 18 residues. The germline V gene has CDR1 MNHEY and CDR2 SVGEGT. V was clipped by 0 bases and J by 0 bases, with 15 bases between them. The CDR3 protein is CASSYSYAAIRSGNTIYF. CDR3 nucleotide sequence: TGTGCCAGCAGTTACTCGTACGCAGCAATCCGCTCTGGAAACACCATATATTTT.

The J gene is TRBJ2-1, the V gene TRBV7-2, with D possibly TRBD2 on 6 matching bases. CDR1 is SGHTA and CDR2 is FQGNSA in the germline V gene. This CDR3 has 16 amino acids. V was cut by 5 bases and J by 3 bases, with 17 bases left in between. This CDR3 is CASSTTGTLLYNEQFF. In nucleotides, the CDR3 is TGTGCCAGCAGCACGACCGGGACTCTCCTCTACAATGAGCAGTTCTTC.

Written as DNA, the CDR3 is TGTGCCAGTAGTATCCCCAGTGCGGAAAGGAATAATTCACCCCTCCACTTT. Amino acids: CASSIPSAERNNSPLHF. The chain links TRBV19 to TRBJ1-6; D gene ambiguous. Trimming took off 3 bases at V and 5 bases at J, with 17 bases between the two ends. The V gene's germline CDR1 is LNHDA and CDR2 SQIVND (reference sequence). The CDR3 is 17 residues long. Supplemented by reference TRBV19 and TRBJ1-6, the full variable domain reads DGGITQSPKYLFRKEGQNVTLSCEQNLNHDAMYWYRQDPGQGLRLIYYSQIVNDFQKGDIAEGYSVSREKKESFPLTVTSAQKNPTAFYLCASSIPSAERNNSPLHFGNGTRLTVT.

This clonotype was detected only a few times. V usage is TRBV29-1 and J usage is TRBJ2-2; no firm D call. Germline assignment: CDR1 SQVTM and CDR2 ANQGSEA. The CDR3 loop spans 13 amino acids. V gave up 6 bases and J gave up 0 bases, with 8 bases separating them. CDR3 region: CSVERTNTGELFF. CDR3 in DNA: TGCAGCGTAGAGAGGACGAACACCGGGGAGCTGTTTTTT.